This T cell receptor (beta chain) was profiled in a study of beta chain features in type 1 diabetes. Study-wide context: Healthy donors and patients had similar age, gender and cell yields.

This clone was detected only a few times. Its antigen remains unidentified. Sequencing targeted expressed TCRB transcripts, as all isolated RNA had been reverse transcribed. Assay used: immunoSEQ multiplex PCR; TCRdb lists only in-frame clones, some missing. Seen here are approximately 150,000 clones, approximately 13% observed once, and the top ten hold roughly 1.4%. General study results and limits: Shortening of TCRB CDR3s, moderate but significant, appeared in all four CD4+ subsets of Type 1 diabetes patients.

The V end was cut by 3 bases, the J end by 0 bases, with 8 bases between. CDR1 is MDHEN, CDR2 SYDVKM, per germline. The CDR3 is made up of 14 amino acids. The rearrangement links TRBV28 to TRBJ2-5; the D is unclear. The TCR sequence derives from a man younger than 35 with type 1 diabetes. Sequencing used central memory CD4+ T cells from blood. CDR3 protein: CASSFSLYQETQYF. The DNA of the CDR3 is TGTGCCAGCAGTTTTTCCCTGTACCAAGAGACCCAGTACTTC.